This T cell receptor beta chain was documented in a study of T-cell memory formation after mild COVID-19. Using its own MiXCR run on the 5' RACE reads, TCRdb lists one record per CDR3 protein. The sample contains 300,000 to 350,000 distinct CDR3 sequences, approximately 19% of which appear only once. This clonotype turned up a few times. Trimming stripped 3 bases from V and 5 bases from J, with 13 bases between. The CDR3 spans 13 residues. Germline V lookup: CDR1 SQVTM, CDR2 ANQGSEA. Input material: PBMCs or a T cell subset sorted from them (not recorded which). The TCR sequence derives from a man aged 18 to 35 who had mild COVID-19 (a few samples of this study predate the infection). Cell type and time point are not known. The chain carries TRBV29-1 and TRBJ2-5; D call uncertain. The CDR3 sequence: CSVELNLRETQYF. The DNA of the CDR3 is TGCAGCGTTGAGCTAAACCTCCGGGAGACCCAGTACTTC.